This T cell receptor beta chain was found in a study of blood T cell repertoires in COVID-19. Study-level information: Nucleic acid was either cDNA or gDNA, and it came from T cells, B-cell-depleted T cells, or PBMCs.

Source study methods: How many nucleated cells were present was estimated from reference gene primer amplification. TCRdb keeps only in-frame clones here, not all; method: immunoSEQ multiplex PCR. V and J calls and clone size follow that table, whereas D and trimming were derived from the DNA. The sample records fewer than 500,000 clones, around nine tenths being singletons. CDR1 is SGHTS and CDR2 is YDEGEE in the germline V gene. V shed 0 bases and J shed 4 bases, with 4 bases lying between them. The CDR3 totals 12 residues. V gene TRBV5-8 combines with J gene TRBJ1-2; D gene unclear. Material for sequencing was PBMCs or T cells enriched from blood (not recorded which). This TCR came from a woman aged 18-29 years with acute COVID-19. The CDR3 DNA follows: TGTGCCAGCAGCTTGGTTATCTATGGCTACACCTTC. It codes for CASSLVIYGYTF.